The rows below give T cell receptor beta chains drawn from one sample of a study of beta chain features in type 1 diabetes. Only in-frame clones appear in the TCRdb table, and some are missing; sequencing was by immunoSEQ multiplex PCR. The sample includes about 160,000 clones, about 10% of them seen just once. The source material was central memory CD4+ T cells from blood. Every receptor here comes from a woman aged 25 to 39 with type 1 diabetes. The CDR3 runs from the conserved cysteine through the conserved F or W. Each record gives: V gene, J gene, CDR3 protein.

v_call: TRBV30; j_call: TRBJ1-1; cdr3_aa: CAWKGQEYTEAFF
v_call: TRBV5-1; j_call: TRBJ1-1; cdr3_aa: CASSLEEGGSTEAFF
v_call: TRBV6-1; j_call: TRBJ2-2; cdr3_aa: CAGTQGWGTGELFF
v_call: TRBV29-1; j_call: TRBJ2-2; cdr3_aa: CSGGEGQNTGELFF
v_call: TRBV7-7; j_call: TRBJ2-1; cdr3_aa: CASSLVLAGGPGNEQFF
v_call: TRBV6-5; j_call: TRBJ1-4; cdr3_aa: CASSYSGQGEKLFF
v_call: TRBV6-1; j_call: TRBJ2-7; cdr3_aa: CASSVPILAYEQYF
v_call: TRBV5-1; j_call: TRBJ1-1; cdr3_aa: CASSDPGQGGNTEAFF
v_call: TRBV2; j_call: TRBJ2-5; cdr3_aa: CASSGGTVSGETQYF
v_call: TRBV2; j_call: TRBJ2-1; cdr3_aa: CASRGYNEQFF
v_call: TRBV7-3; j_call: TRBJ1-2; cdr3_aa: CASSARPIGEALYGYTF
v_call: TRBV27; j_call: TRBJ2-5; cdr3_aa: CASSLQGWSQETQYF
v_call: TRBV7-9; j_call: TRBJ2-1; cdr3_aa: CASSLATGDEQFF
v_call: TRBV27; j_call: TRBJ2-7; cdr3_aa: CATRRGGPYEQYF
v_call: TRBV7-2; j_call: TRBJ2-5; cdr3_aa: CASSFSGSKGETQYF
v_call: TRBV5-1; j_call: TRBJ2-1; cdr3_aa: CASSPTGTSGINEQFF
v_call: TRBV28; j_call: TRBJ2-7; cdr3_aa: CASSAQLAGGPSYEQYF
v_call: TRBV7-2; j_call: TRBJ2-7; cdr3_aa: CASSSRTSRGYEQYF
v_call: TRBV11-2; j_call: TRBJ2-3; cdr3_aa: CASSLGGSGDTQYF
v_call: TRBV18; j_call: TRBJ2-5; cdr3_aa: CASSPRSGNGETQYF
v_call: TRBV18; j_call: TRBJ2-5; cdr3_aa: CASSPGQETQYF
v_call: TRBV4-2; j_call: TRBJ2-3; cdr3_aa: CASSQDHSSGGTDTQYF
v_call: TRBV7-9; j_call: TRBJ1-1; cdr3_aa: CASSPTLGGPNTEAFF
v_call: TRBV25-1; j_call: TRBJ2-3; cdr3_aa: CASTQHNRVETQYF
v_call: TRBV5-4; j_call: TRBJ1-2; cdr3_aa: CASSGAMVGAVYGYTF
v_call: TRBV5-1; j_call: TRBJ2-1; cdr3_aa: CASSLALVTEQFF
v_call: TRBV28; j_call: TRBJ1-4; cdr3_aa: CASSSSSGGNEKLFF